Listed below are T cell receptor beta chains from one sample, sequenced in a study of blood T cell repertoires in COVID-19. The protocol was immunoSEQ multiplex PCR, while the TCRdb copy is restricted to in-frame clones and leaves out a portion. Of roughly 340,000 clones detected, about nine tenths appear once; the ten largest clones hold about 7.3%. The material sequenced was peripheral blood. Source of these receptors: a woman aged 70-85 years with COVID-19, enrolled during active disease. Both conserved end residues are part of each CDR3. D genes are given only for firm matches. Rows give clone size only sometimes, using once, few, many, or a class for an expanded clone.

v_gene	j_gene	abundance	d_gene	CDR3nt	CDR3aa
TRBV21-1	TRBJ2-7	.	.	TGTGCCAGCAGCAAAACAGGGGTGACGGCTACTGGGAGGGAGCAGTACTTC	CASSKTGVTATGREQYF
TRBV5-1	TRBJ2-7	.	TRBD1	TGCGCCAGCAGCCCGGGACAGGACCGGGAGCAGTACTTC	CASSPGQDREQYF
TRBV4-1	TRBJ2-3	.	.	TGCGCCAGCAGCCACCTCGGGGGGCGGGGAGATACGCAGTATTTT	CASSHLGGRGDTQYF
TRBV27	TRBJ2-3	.	TRBD1	TGTGCCAGCAGCCGTAGACTGGGACAGGGGGCCACAGATACGCAGTATTTT	CASSRRLGQGATDTQYF
TRBV11-2	TRBJ1-3	.	TRBD1	TGTGCCAGCAGGGGACAGGGAGACGGAAACACCATATATTTT	CASRGQGDGNTIYF
TRBV24-1	TRBJ2-5	.	.	TGTGCCACCAGTGATTTGTACGCGGGGCAAGAGACCCAGTACTTC	CATSDLYAGQETQYF
TRBV29-1	TRBJ1-2	.	.	TGCAGCGTCCCCCCCGAGAATCCGGTTCATGGCTACACCTTC	CSVPPENPVHGYTF
TRBV28	TRBJ2-3	.	TRBD2	TGTGCCAGCAGCCCTCCGCTCGGGGGGAGTGGAGATACGCAGTATTTT	CASSPPLGGSGDTQYF
TRBV2	TRBJ2-5	.	.	TGTGCCAGCAGTCCCAGGGAAGAGACCCAGTACTTC	CASSPREETQYF
TRBV9	TRBJ2-3	.	TRBD1	TGTGCCAGCAGCGTAGTTCCAGGGGGTGGAGGTACGCAGTATTTT	CASSVVPGGGGTQYF
TRBV7-9	TRBJ1-1	.	TRBD1	TGTGCCAGCAGCTCCGGACAGGGGAAAGGGAACACTGAAGCTTTCTTT	CASSSGQGKGNTEAFF
TRBV5-6	TRBJ2-7	.	TRBD1	TGTGCCAGCAGCATTTCGACAGGGACAGCCTCCTACGAGCAGTACTTC	CASSISTGTASYEQYF
TRBV2	TRBJ1-1	.	TRBD1	TGTGCCAGCAGCGCCAGGGGGCTGGGGGCAGCTTTCTTT	CASSARGLGAAFF
TRBV19	TRBJ1-1	.	TRBD1	TGTGCCAGTAGTTCATTGGGACAGGTCCACACTGAAGCTTTCTTT	CASSSLGQVHTEAFF
TRBV24-1	TRBJ2-2	.	.	TGTGCCACCAGCGAGTTGAGGCAGGGGAACACCGGGGAGCTGTTTTTT	CATSELRQGNTGELFF
TRBV7-8	TRBJ1-1	.	TRBD1	TGTGCCAGCAGCGGATTGACAGGGGTCCACACTGAAGCTTTCTTT	CASSGLTGVHTEAFF
TRBV12-3/TRBV12-4	TRBJ2-5	.	.	TGTGCCAGCAGTTTTGGAGGGGAAGTCTCCCAGTACTTC	CASSFGGEVSQYF
TRBV25-1	TRBJ1-2	.	TRBD1	TGTGCCAGCAGTGAATTGGGGACAGGAAATAACTATGGCTACACCTTC	CASSELGTGNNYGYTF
TRBV19	TRBJ1-1	.	TRBD1	TGTGCCAGTAGTAAACAGGGGGCAGCTTTCTTT	CASSKQGAAFF
TRBV7-9	TRBJ1-2	.	.	TGTGCCAGCAGCCTGACTGAATGGGGCTACACCTTC	CASSLTEWGYTF
TRBV28	TRBJ1-1	.	.	TGTGCCAGCCTATTGAACACTGAAGCTTTCTTT	CASLLNTEAFF
TRBV7-9	TRBJ1-1	.	.	TGTGCCAGCAGCTTCGGACTTTACCAAGCTTTCTTT	CASSFGLYQAFF
TRBV21-1	TRBJ1-5	.	.	TGTGCCAGCAAATCAGGGGGCCGGAGCAATCAGCCCCAGCATTTT	CASKSGGRSNQPQHF
TRBV30	TRBJ1-5	.	.	TGTGCCTGGAGTGTACTCGAGAGAACCTATAGCAATCAGCCCCAGCATTTT	CAWSVLERTYSNQPQHF
TRBV28	TRBJ1-2	once	TRBD1	TGTGCCAGCACCCCCGGACAGGGCCCCTATGGCTACACCTTC	CASTPGQGPYGYTF
TRBV2	TRBJ2-1	.	TRBD2	TGTGCCAGCAGTGGCCCTAGCGGGCCTAACAATGAGCAGTTCTTC	CASSGPSGPNNEQFF